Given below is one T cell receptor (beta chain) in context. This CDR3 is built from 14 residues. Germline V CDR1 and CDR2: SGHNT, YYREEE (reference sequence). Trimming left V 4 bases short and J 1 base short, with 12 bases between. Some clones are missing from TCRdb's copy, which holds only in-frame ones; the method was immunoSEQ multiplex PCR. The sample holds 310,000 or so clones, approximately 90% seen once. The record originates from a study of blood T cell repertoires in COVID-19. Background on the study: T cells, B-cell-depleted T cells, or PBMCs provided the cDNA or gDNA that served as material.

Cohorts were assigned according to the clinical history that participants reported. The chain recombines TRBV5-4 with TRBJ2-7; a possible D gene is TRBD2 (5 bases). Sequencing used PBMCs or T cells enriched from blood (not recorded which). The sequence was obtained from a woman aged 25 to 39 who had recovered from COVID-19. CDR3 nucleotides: TGTGCCAGCAGCCCTACCGGAGGATCCTACGAGCAGTACTTC. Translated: CASSPTGGSYEQYF.